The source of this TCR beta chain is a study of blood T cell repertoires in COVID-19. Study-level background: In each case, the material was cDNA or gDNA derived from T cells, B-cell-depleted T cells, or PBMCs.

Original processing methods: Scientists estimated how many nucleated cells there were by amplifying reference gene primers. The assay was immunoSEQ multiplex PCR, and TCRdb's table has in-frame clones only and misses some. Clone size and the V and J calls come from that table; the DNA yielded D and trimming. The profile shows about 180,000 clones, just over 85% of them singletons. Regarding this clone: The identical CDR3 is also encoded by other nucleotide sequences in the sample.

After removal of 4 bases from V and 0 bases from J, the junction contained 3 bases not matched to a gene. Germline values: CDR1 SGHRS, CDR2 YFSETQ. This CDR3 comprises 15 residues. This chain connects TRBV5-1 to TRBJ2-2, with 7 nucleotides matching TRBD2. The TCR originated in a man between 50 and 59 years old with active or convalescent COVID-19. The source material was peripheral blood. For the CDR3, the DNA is TGCGCCAGCAGCCCTAGCGGCCCGAACACCGGGGAGCTGTTTTTT. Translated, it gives CASSPSGPNTGELFF.